This is a list of T cell receptor beta chains from one sample in a study of response to subunit inactivated influenza vaccine. TCRdb passed the RT-PCR reads through MiXCR, listing each CDR3 protein once. The data contain 600,000 to 850,000 distinct CDR3 sequences, less than 15% of them seen just once; the ten biggest clones take up about 7.4%. Sample: PBMCs from blood, taken 14 to 15 days before vaccination. The receptors were sampled from a man aged 50 to 59 who received an inactivated influenza vaccine. CDR3s include the opening cysteine and the closing phenylalanine or tryptophan. The D gene is left open where the match is weak.

d_call	v_call	j_call	cdr3_length	cdr3_aa
NA	TRBV12-3/TRBV12-4	TRBJ2-2	17	CASSPQFHSSGTGELFF
TRBD2	TRBV9	TRBJ2-7	14	CASSVDGGAYEQYF
NA	TRBV20-1	TRBJ1-2	12	CSAGTSNYGYTF
TRBD1	TRBV12-3/TRBV12-4	TRBJ1-1	12	CASSFGQGGAFF
NA	TRBV20-1	TRBJ2-3	17	CSARKYTGTTSTDTQYF
TRBD2	TRBV4-3	TRBJ2-1	16	CASSQGGLAGRNEQFF
NA	TRBV4-1	TRBJ1-5	14	CASSLRSPGQPQHF
NA	TRBV29-1	TRBJ1-1	12	CSVEKWDTEAFF
TRBD2	TRBV27	TRBJ2-5	17	CASRPNSGTAFQENQYF
NA	TRBV7-9	TRBJ2-7	11	CASSYKGEQYF
NA	TRBV12-3/TRBV12-4	TRBJ1-1	15	CASSFARTMNTEAFF
NA	TRBV20-1	TRBJ1-2	13	CSAHPGADYGYTF
NA	TRBV9	TRBJ2-5	14	CASSTTAYQETQYF
TRBD2	TRBV20-1	TRBJ2-6	15	CSAGGRGSGANVLTF
NA	TRBV25-1	TRBJ2-2	15	CASSEWGEVTGELFF
TRBD2	TRBV7-2	TRBJ2-3	14	CASSLRGGRDTQYF
NA	TRBV5-1	TRBJ2-5	14	CASSWSENQETQYF